This TCR beta chain is from a study of identical twins. The germline V gene encodes CDR1 SGHRS and CDR2 YFSETQ. V was clipped by 3 bases and J by 0 bases, with 7 bases between them. The CDR3 is 13 residues long. General study results and limits: For out-of-frame alpha sequences shared by twins, low generation probability was in excess.

Comments on this clonotype: What it binds is unknown.

A universal primer site was incorporated via template switching, and the cDNA contained unique molecular identifiers. From the 5' RACE reads, TCRdb called clonotypes with MiXCR, one entry per CDR3 protein. The sample holds 550,000 to 700,000 distinct CDR3 sequences, approximately 10% seen once. The sample was also reused in another study, on yellow fever vaccine responses in identical twins.

The TCR comes from a woman aged 18-35 years in good health. Sequences were obtained from PBMCs. V is TRBV5-1 and J is TRBJ2-7; D is unclear. CDR3 in DNA: TGCGCCAGCAGCTCTGCGAGCTCCTACGAGCAGTACTTC. It yields the protein CASSSASSYEQYF.